This T cell receptor (beta chain) stems from a study of OX40 agonist ivuxolimab in advanced cancers. The wider study: The treatment was a fully human IgG2 OX40 agonist, ivuxolimab. Patient treatment consisted of intravenous ivuxolimab administration every 2 weeks at 0.01 to 10 mg/kg. The study's findings and limits: The specificity for antigen of the expanded peripheral T cells was not determined. CD4+ and CD8+ blood T cells expanded clonally by week 6 at 0.1 to 3.0 mg/kg.

CDR3 length: 14 amino acids. The V gene end was trimmed by 6 bases and the J gene end by 3 bases; junction bases not matched to a gene: 5. Per the germline V gene, CDR1 is MGHDK and CDR2 is SYGVNS. In regard to this clone: Its cognate antigen is unknown.

The data were produced by immunoSEQ multiplex PCR, yet TCRdb's version contains in-frame clones alone and is incomplete. This table holds some 80,000 clones, 84% found once. This TCR came from an adult with an advanced solid tumor such as melanoma, head and neck, liver or kidney cancer. The chain has TRBV25-1 and TRBJ2-7; 10 positions agree with TRBD1. The material was CD4+ or CD8+ T cells sorted from blood, obtained in a trial of the OX40 agonist ivuxolimab. DNA of the CDR3: TGTGCCAGCAGAGGTAGGACAGGGGGCTACGAGCAGTACTTC. It encodes CASRGRTGGYEQYF.